Below are 11 T cell receptor beta chains sequenced from a single sample in a study of somatic mutations in cytotoxic T cells in rheumatoid arthritis. The protocol was immunoSEQ multiplex PCR, while the TCRdb copy is restricted to in-frame clones and leaves out a portion. The table has 15,000 to 20,000 clones, about four fifths seen once. The sample taken for sequencing was CD8+ T cells sorted from blood. These receptors came from an adult with rheumatoid arthritis.

The rearrangement links TRBV30 to TRBJ2-6, with TRBD1 identical over 7 bases. Trimming at V came to 2 bases and at J to 2 bases, leaving 3 bases not matched to a gene. Germline CDR1 and CDR2: GTSNPN and SVGIG (reference sequence). The CDR3 runs to 15 residues. As DNA, the CDR3 is TGTGCCTGGAGTCCCACAGGGGCTGGGGCCAACGTCCTGACTTTC. Translated, it gives CAWSPTGAGANVLTF.

This chain uses TRBV11-2 with TRBJ1-1; D not certain. Trimming removed 1 base at V and 6 bases at J, with 15 bases between. The CDR3 has 15 amino acids. Germline V CDR1 and CDR2: SGHAT, FQNNGV. As DNA, the CDR3 is TGTGCCAGCAGCTTAGTGCCGGGCTGGGGTCCTGAAGCTTTCTTT. Protein sequence: CASSLVPGWGPEAFF.

The rearrangement uses TRBV6-5 and TRBJ2-3; the match to TRBD2 covers 8 bases. CDR1 and CDR2 (germline): MNHEY, SVGAGI. V was pared by 5 bases and J by 4 bases, with 8 bases of the junction left unmatched. The length of the CDR3 is 15 residues. CDR3 sequence reads: CASSMTPGGADTQYF. As DNA, the CDR3 is TGTGCCAGCAGTATGACCCCCGGGGGGGCAGATACGCAGTATTTT.

The gene calls are TRBV5-5 and TRBJ1-1, with no clear D. Per the germline V gene, CDR1 is SGHKS and CDR2 is YYEKEE (reference sequence). This CDR3 has 12 amino acids. V was pared by 0 bases and J by 5 bases, with 5 bases between. CDR3 coding DNA: TGTGCCAGCAGCTTGGCAGCTACTGAAGCTTTCTTT. This gives the protein CASSLAATEAFF. Looking up the rest from reference TRBV5-5 and TRBJ1-1 gives the full variable domain: DAGVTQSPTHLIKTRGQQVTLRCSPISGHKSVSWYQQVLGQGPQFIFQYYEKEERGRGNFPDRFSARQFPNYSSELNVNALLLGDSALYLCASSLAATEAFFGQGTRLTVV.

This rearrangement joins TRBV10-1 to TRBJ2-1; the match to TRBD2 covers 11 bases. CDR3 size: 13 residues. Germline V gives CDR1 WNHNN, CDR2 SYGVQD (reference sequence). Trimming at V came to 6 bases and at J to 6 bases, leaving 1 base not matched to a gene. The CDR3 loop is CASSLAGGNEQFF. The CDR3 nucleotides read TGCGCCAGCAGCCTAGCGGGGGGCAATGAGCAGTTCTTC.

The chain links TRBV11-3 to TRBJ2-1; tentatively, D is TRBD1 (6 bases). The germline V gene has CDR1 SGHNT and CDR2 YENEEA. The germline V and J ends were trimmed by 3 bases and 6 bases, with 12 bases remaining between them. The CDR3 length is 14 residues. The CDR3 loop is CASSLPGVGNEQFF. The CDR3, as DNA: TGTGCCAGCAGCTTGCCAGGGGTTGGCAATGAGCAGTTCTTC. Together with reference TRBV11-3 and TRBJ2-1, the CDR3 gives the full variable domain: EAGVVQSPRYKIIEKKQPVAFWCNPISGHNTLYWYLQNLGQGPELLIRYENEEAVDDSQLPKDRFSAERLKGVDSTLKIQPAELGDSAVYLCASSLPGVGNEQFFGPGTRLTVL.

The chain joins TRBV10-2 to TRBJ2-1; 10 bases map to TRBD2. The CDR3 has 13 residues. The germline V gene has CDR1 WSHSY and CDR2 SAAADI. V lost 8 bases, J lost 12 bases, and 10 bases stayed unmatched. CDR3 residues: CASGPSGGGGQFF. In DNA form, the CDR3 reads TGCGCCAGCGGACCAAGCGGGGGGGGTGGGCAGTTCTTC.

CDR3 in DNA: TGTGCCAGCAGTGAAGCGCTGGAGGGTCCCCACAATGAGCAGTTCTTC. Its translation is CASSEALEGPHNEQFF. The chain carries TRBV6-1 and TRBJ2-1; D is possibly TRBD2 (6 bases). The ends were cut back, 0 bases at V and 5 bases at J, with 14 bases in the middle. The CDR3 covers 16 residues. CDR1 is MNHNS, CDR2 SASEGT, per germline.

The chain has TRBV19 and TRBJ2-1; 7 positions match TRBD1. The germline V gene encodes CDR1 LNHDA and CDR2 SQIVND (reference sequence). The CDR3 extends over 14 amino acids. After removal of 3 bases from V and 3 bases from J, the junction contained 2 bases not matched to a gene. The CDR3 protein is CASSMWDSYNEQFF. For the CDR3, the DNA is TGTGCCAGTAGTATGTGGGACAGCTACAATGAGCAGTTCTTC.

The V call is TRBV10-3, the J call TRBJ2-3; 8 nucleotides align to TRBD2. V dropped 2 bases and J dropped 2; count of bases not matched to a gene: 3. The germline gives CDR1 ENHRY, CDR2 SYGVKD. The CDR3 spans 15 residues. The CDR3 DNA reads TGTGCCATCAGTGAGCTAGCGGGCGACACAGATACGCAGTATTTT. Protein: CAISELAGDTDTQYF.

This clone was counted a few times. An end of the junction does not agree with germline; a read error may underlie this. The chain has TRBV7-9 and TRBJ1-2; the match to TRBD1 covers 9 bases. The CDR3 contains 13 residues. Germline-derived CDR1 and CDR2 are SEHNR and FQNEAQ (reference sequence). The CDR3 DNA is TGTGCCAGCAGCGACCTCCCGGGACAGGGCTTCCATTTC. This gives the protein CASSDLPGQGFHF.